This T cell receptor beta chain is from a study of beta chain features in type 1 diabetes (dated by TCRdb to 2016 to 2018). Background on the whole study: Mean age, gender distribution, total cell number and subset yield did not differ between patients and healthy donors. A total of approximately 99,000,000 sorted cells were examined across all samples, and RNA yield correlated strongly with the number of cells per subset. Whereas all 30 or so donors provided naive and central memory subsets, regulatory and stem cell-like memory subsets were isolated from just 8 patients and roughly eight healthy donors. The study compared the TCRB repertoires of sorted circulating CD4+ T cell subsets in recently diagnosed type 1 diabetes patients with those in matched healthy donors. The full study reports these points: At VDJ recombination sites, patients with type 1 diabetes made fewer insertions and deleted more nucleotides, a pattern implying thymic rearrangement abnormalities. Sequencing cDNA rather than genomic DNA could over-represent highly expressing activated cells, although activation and CD3 levels did not differ between groups. Type 1 diabetes patients showed a moderate but significant shortening of TCRB CDR3 length in all four CD4+ subsets. Only small numbers of individuals were included in the HLA sub-analyses, which left unresolved whether HLA type had any influence on TCRB rearrangement. PCR might favor shorter templates, but patient and control samples were amplified and corrected together, so any skew would affect both groups equally. The naive, central memory and regulatory TCRB repertoires appeared to resemble one another more closely among patients than among healthy donors.

Each donor gave one peripheral blood draw, around 0.12 L on average, collected into heparinised tubes. Naive, central memory, regulatory and stem cell-like memory CD4+ T cells were sorted on a BD FACSAria II using a panel including CD45RO, CCR7, CD25, CD127, CD95 and CD27. All sorted populations exceeded 98% purity. PBMCs were isolated right away by Lymphoprep density gradient centrifugation and were stained directly, without culture. So that batch effects would be minimized, each experiment stained and sorted samples in pairs, pairing one healthy donor with one patient. Including the terminal cysteine and phenylalanine, the CDR3 comprises 13 residues. CDR3 DNA only is kept here, 39 bases in frame from base 1. V sheds 2 bases and J sheds 2 bases, leaving 8 bases between their ends. CDR1 and CDR2 are read off the germline V gene as SGHRS and YFSETQ. All of the isolated RNA was reverse transcribed with the High Capacity cDNA Reverse Transcription Kit, so expressed TCRB transcripts were sequenced. Deep immunoSEQ sequencing was performed on naive, central memory and regulatory T cell samples, with an average of roughly 3.5 million total reads per sample. Sorted cells were lysed in RLT buffer, and RNA was extracted using DNase-treated RNeasy Micro or Mini kits according to cell number. Each cell subset was processed separately to prevent cross-contamination, with patient and healthy donor samples processed together. TCRB sequences were amplified from cDNA with the immunoSEQ multiplex PCR, producing 87-bp fragments spanning the CDR3 region. Sequencing of the amplicons was performed on the Illumina HiSeq platform. On the authors' methods: PCR bias was computationally corrected using synthetic template baselines, reads within Hamming distance 2 were collapsed, and singletons that could not be merged were discarded. Reads were aligned against IMGT so that V, D and J genes, CDR3 length and insertions or deletions at six rearrangement sites could be assigned. Clonotype counts were normalized to sorted cell number within each subset before computing true diversity and Gini coefficients with the tcR R package. The overlap coefficient, calculated on TCRB nucleotide sequences, was used to measure repertoire sharing. Out-of-frame TCRB sequences from naive cells were analyzed to stand in for the pre-selection repertoire. In its TCRdb copy, this immuneACCESS table keeps in-frame sequences only and misses some clones. Where compared with another copy, unresolved V genes explain less than half of these, and the others have no known cause. The DNA gave D and trimming, while V, J and clone size come from that table. The sample table lists 810,000 or so clones, 15% to 20% of them with a count of one. The ten largest make up 0.02% to 0.03% of the sample.

Remarks on this clone: The antigen it binds to is not known. The input lacks base qualities; no much larger clone sits a single base away.

Material: naive CD4+ T cells from blood. Taken with the paper, the label for cell subset or site translates to: true naive CD4+ T cells. This sequence was found in a woman between 18 and 29 years old in good health. The rearrangement combines TRBV5-1 with TRBJ2-7, and possibly TRBD1, on 6 matching bases. The CDR3 amino acid sequence is: CASSLQGPYEQYF. Here is the DNA: TGCGCCAGCAGCTTACAGGGCCCCTACGAGCAGTACTTC.